The following is a T cell receptor beta chain sequence with its context. Its antigen remains unidentified. The length of the CDR3 is 18 residues. Germline CDR1 is MNHNS and CDR2 is SASEGT. Trimming cost V 1 base and J 4 bases, with 22 bases left between them. This sample was taken from a study of Ad26.COV2.S vaccination and SARS-CoV-2 variants. Points from the study as a whole: From the TCR breadth and depth analyses, total T cell responses may have been underestimated.

Documented treatment: 19 received Ad26.COV2.S at low or high dose, single or two shots; roughly 5 received placebo; per-sample allocation not given. Specimens were obtained on day 63 following the first vaccine or placebo injection. Within Boston, the person who donated was an adult of 18-55 years. TCRdb's table, derived via immunoSEQ multiplex PCR, lists solely in-frame clones and lacks some. The repertoire holds about 460,000 clones, 89% seen once, with 1.5% to 2% in the top ten. The clonotype comes from a person aged 18-60 years who received the Ad26.COV2.S COVID-19 vaccine or a placebo. This chain joins TRBV6-1 and TRBJ1-2; TRBD1 might be the D (6 bases). The source material was peripheral blood, sampled in a trial of Ad26.COV2.S vaccine versus placebo. The CDR3 DNA sequence: TGTGCCAGCAGTGAAGTGCATCAGGGGACCCTCGGGGTCTATGGCTACACCTTC. It translates to CASSEVHQGTLGVYGYTF.